The source of this TCR beta chain is a study of vaccination and CD4 T cells after COVID-19 (dated by TCRdb to between 2021 and 2023). About the investigation overall: Convalescent patients had a positive SARS-CoV-2 result on nasal swab PCR, and of these patients, about ten had mild disease and one had severe disease. Control cultures received a CEFX viral epitope pool as the positive control, an HIV-1 Nef peptide pool as the negative control, or no peptide. The cultures were stimulated with overlapping spike peptide pools from SARS-CoV-2 and from the common cold coronaviruses HCoV-NL63, HCoV-OC43 and HCoV-229E. Post-vaccine blood samples were obtained a median of around 74 days after the second vaccine dose, with a range of about 13 to 241 days. Six males and four females were included in the convalescent cohort, with two Hispanic individuals, seven Caucasians, two Asians and one multiracial person represented. In around 10 COVID-19 convalescent patients and a few infection-naive healthy vaccine recipients, researchers compared the spike-specific CD4+ TCR repertoire from before mRNA vaccination with the repertoire from after. Participants received two doses of either the Pfizer-BioNTech BNT162b2 vaccine (n=8) or the Moderna mRNA-1273 vaccine (n=2). Post-COVID blood samples from convalescent patients were collected a median of roughly 100 days after diagnosis, with a range of 35 to 161 days.

Study-level results and caveats: The study included relatively few convalescent patients and did not analyze early timepoints after natural infection. Among the post-vaccine SARS-CoV-2-reactive clones in convalescent patients, a median 86.3% showed up only after vaccination, which suggests vaccine-specific priming. The median count of SARS-CoV-2-reactive clonotypes went up from around 23 after infection to a few dozen after vaccination, although the change was not significant. Nearly all vaccine-specific clones in convalescent patients (304 of 307) were mono-reactive for SARS-CoV-2 spike rather than cross-reactive with common cold coronaviruses.

Sequences KGHDR (CDR1) and SFDVKD (CDR2) are obtained from the germline V gene. Counted from cysteine to phenylalanine, this CDR3 has 16 amino acids. The read is trimmed to its CDR3 DNA, 48 bases read in frame from base 1. V drops 4 bases and J drops 0 bases, leaving 12 bases in between. The treatment or condition label corresponds to: approximately 11-day PBMC culture with coronavirus spike peptide pools or control peptides (ViraFEST assay). The study used the ViraFEST assay, which expanded antigen-specific T cells with peptide pools and then identified expanded clonotypes by TCR sequencing. The convalescent patients' positive SARS-CoV-2 PCR tests were from March to December 2020, which was before the Alpha, Beta and Delta variants emerged in the United States. Each well held approximately 2 million PBMCs cultured in IMDM containing approximately 5.3% human AB serum and 9 to 10 IU/ml IL-2, with 8 to 10 ug/ml peptide pools added. On days 3 and 7, half of the culture medium was replaced with fresh IL-2-containing medium. Once the cells had been in culture for about 10 days, the EasySep CD4+ T cell isolation kit was used to isolate CD4+ T cells by negative selection. PBMCs were separated from whole blood using Ficoll-Paque Plus gradient centrifugation and then either used fresh or cryopreserved at -140C. In general, triplicate wells were set up for every culture condition.

Concerning this clonotype itself: The specificity of this receptor is unknown. One base away there is no much larger clone; base qualities are not given.

The protocol used for the library was PCR. At the Johns Hopkins FTIC core, DNA from the cultured CD4+ T cells underwent TCR sequencing with the Oncomine TCR Beta short-read assay. The QIAamp micro DNA kit was used to extract genomic DNA from the cultured CD4+ T cells. Oncomine TCR Beta libraries made from cultured CD4+ T cells were pooled using unique dual indexes and sequenced on an Illumina iSeq 100. The paper's processing steps were these. Non-productive sequences were filtered out, and CDR3s that did not start with C, did not end with F or W, or were shorter than 7 amino acids were discarded. The MANAFEST web application identified antigen-specific clonotypes by comparing peptide-stimulated wells against reference wells and other culture wells. An FDR below 0.05, an odds ratio above 5, and a productive frequency above 0.1% in at least two of three replicate wells were required for clones to be considered positive. A clonotype counted as cross-reactive if it showed significant expansion both in the SARS-CoV-2 spike wells and in at least one common cold coronavirus spike condition. Similarity between CDR3 sequences was evaluated in R version 3.6.1 using Levenshtein distances (stringdist) and unrooted phylogenetic trees (ape). Through fastp at Q25 and MiXCR, TCRdb rebuilt clones from the public reads, retaining in-frame beta chains. Rows with one shared CDR3 protein collapse into an entry with the most common genes and DNA. These V and J calls rely on TCRdb rather than the paper's analysis. Present in this sample are more than 20,000 distinct CDR3 sequences, roughly 44% of which were seen just once. The top ten constitute 6% to 9% of the sample.

This sequence was found in a human donor who had recovered from COVID-19. This chain is built from TRBV24-1 and TRBJ2-1; no D gene call is confident. Sequenced material: CD4+ T cells from blood, cultured in vitro. At the DNA level, the sequence is TGTGCCACCAGTGAAAGGAGAGGATTCTCCTACAATGAGCAGTTCTTC. This yields the protein CATSERRGFSYNEQFF.